Listed below are T cell receptor beta chains from one sample, sequenced in a study of T cell responses to AZD1222 COVID-19 vaccine. Clones were sequenced by immunoSEQ multiplex PCR, and TCRdb holds only the in-frame ones, with some missing. The sample has some 69,000 clones; roughly 80% are singletons. Sample: peripheral blood, taken 28 days after the second AZD1222 dose. All receptors come from an adult who received the AZD1222 COVID-19 vaccine. CDR3s include the opening cysteine and the closing phenylalanine or tryptophan. Each record gives: D gene, J gene, V gene, clone size, CDR3 protein, CDR3 DNA. The D gene is left open where the match is weak. Clone size, where shown, is once, few, many, or a class for clones that have expanded.

D: NA
J: TRBJ1-5
V: TRBV10-3
size: NA
CDR3: CAISQAYTNQPQHF
DNA: TGTGCCATCAGCCAGGCCTACACCAATCAGCCCCAGCATTTT

D: NA
J: TRBJ1-3
V: TRBV10-1
size: NA
CDR3: CAPFGSGGRSSGNTIYF
DNA: TGCGCCCCCTTCGGCAGCGGGGGCCGAAGCTCTGGAAACACCATATATTTT

D: NA
J: TRBJ2-7
V: TRBV5-1
size: NA
CDR3: CASSSEYYEQYF
DNA: TGCGCCAGCAGCTCGGAATACTACGAGCAGTACTTC

D: NA
J: TRBJ2-3
V: TRBV18
size: NA
CDR3: CASSPTGELSTDTQYF
DNA: TGTGCCAGCTCACCGACCGGGGAATTAAGCACAGATACGCAGTATTTT

D: NA
J: TRBJ1-1
V: TRBV28
size: NA
CDR3: CASSTGGQPKEAFF
DNA: TGTGCCAGCAGCACAGGTGGTCAGCCAAAAGAAGCTTTCTTT

D: TRBD1
J: TRBJ1-2
V: TRBV18
size: NA
CDR3: CASSPPWGQTYGYTF
DNA: TGTGCCAGCTCACCACCGTGGGGACAGACCTATGGCTACACCTTC

D: TRBD1
J: TRBJ2-6
V: TRBV7-2
size: NA
CDR3: CASSLRTGGRSGANVLTF
DNA: TGTGCCAGCAGCCTCCGGACAGGGGGCCGTTCTGGGGCCAACGTCCTGACTTTC

D: NA
J: TRBJ2-2
V: TRBV4-1
size: NA
CDR3: CASSQDTSNTGELFF
DNA: TGCGCCAGCAGCCAAGATACCTCGAACACCGGGGAGCTGTTTTTT

D: NA
J: TRBJ2-1
V: TRBV21-1
size: NA
CDR3: CASSSGRGGEQFF
DNA: TGTGCCAGCAGCAGTGGCAGGGGCGGTGAGCAGTTCTTC

D: TRBD1
J: TRBJ1-2
V: TRBV18
size: NA
CDR3: CASSFGRDRGNYGYTF
DNA: TGTGCCAGCTCATTCGGACGGGACAGGGGGAACTATGGCTACACCTTC

D: TRBD1
J: TRBJ1-5
V: TRBV9
size: NA
CDR3: CASSAQGDSNQPQHF
DNA: TGTGCCAGCAGCGCACAGGGGGATAGCAATCAGCCCCAGCATTTT

D: NA
J: TRBJ1-1
V: TRBV6-1
size: NA
CDR3: CASSEDWGMNTEAFF
DNA: TGTGCCAGCAGTGAAGATTGGGGAATGAACACTGAAGCTTTCTTT

D: NA
J: TRBJ1-6
V: TRBV3-1/TRBV3-2
size: NA
CDR3: CASSRRRTPLHF
DNA: TGTGCCAGCAGTCGTAGACGTACACCCCTCCACTTT

D: NA
J: TRBJ1-1
V: TRBV5-1
size: NA
CDR3: CASSLMESTEAFF
DNA: TGCGCCAGCAGCTTGATGGAGAGCACTGAAGCTTTCTTT

D: NA
J: TRBJ2-5
V: TRBV7-2
size: NA
CDR3: CASSFSGRETQYF
DNA: TGTGCCAGCAGCTTTTCAGGGCGCGAGACCCAGTACTTC

D: TRBD2
J: TRBJ2-2
V: TRBV5-1
size: NA
CDR3: CASSFSGGARSGELFF
DNA: TGCGCCAGCAGCTTTAGCGGGGGGGCCAGGAGCGGGGAGCTGTTTTTT

D: TRBD1
J: TRBJ2-3
V: TRBV19
size: NA
CDR3: CASTGTATDTQYF
DNA: TGTGCCAGTACAGGGACAGCAACAGATACGCAGTATTTT

D: TRBD1
J: TRBJ2-3
V: TRBV18
size: NA
CDR3: CASSLGRGTDTQYF
DNA: TGTGCCAGCTCACTGGGCAGGGGGACAGATACGCAGTATTTT

D: NA
J: TRBJ2-7
V: TRBV5-6
size: NA
CDR3: CASSLAGSPYEQYF
DNA: TGTGCCAGCAGCTTGGCGGGCAGTCCCTACGAGCAGTACTTC

D: NA
J: TRBJ1-6
V: TRBV11-2
size: NA
CDR3: CASSLTGANSPLHF
DNA: TGTGCCAGCAGCCTAACAGGAGCAAATTCACCCCTCCACTTT

D: NA
J: TRBJ1-1
V: TRBV4-1
size: NA
CDR3: CASSQVRFGRAGRPVNTEAFF
DNA: TGCGCCAGCAGCCAAGTTCGGTTTGGCAGGGCTGGACGACCCGTGAACACTGAAGCTTTCTTT

D: NA
J: TRBJ1-1
V: TRBV5-5
size: few
CDR3: CASSLMLTLNTEAFF
DNA: TGTGCCAGCAGCTTGATGCTTACACTGAACACTGAAGCTTTCTTT

D: TRBD1
J: TRBJ1-2
V: TRBV27
size: NA
CDR3: CASSSRGQNGYTF
DNA: TGTGCCAGCAGTTCCAGGGGGCAGAATGGCTACACCTTC

D: TRBD2
J: TRBJ2-5
V: TRBV27
size: NA
CDR3: CASSLTSRGGHHQETQYF
DNA: TGTGCCAGCAGTTTAACCTCTCGGGGGGGCCATCACCAAGAGACCCAGTACTTC

D: NA
J: TRBJ1-2
V: TRBV7-9
size: NA
CDR3: CASSSHLTVLNYGYTF
DNA: TGTGCCAGCAGCTCTCACTTGACAGTACTGAACTATGGCTACACCTTC

D: NA
J: TRBJ2-5
V: TRBV12-3/TRBV12-4
size: NA
CDR3: CASSLAEQETQYF
DNA: TGTGCCAGCAGTTTAGCTGAACAAGAGACCCAGTACTTC

D: NA
J: TRBJ2-7
V: TRBV28
size: NA
CDR3: CASSLAGYEQYF
DNA: TGTGCCAGCAGTTTGGCGGGCTACGAGCAGTACTTC

D: NA
J: TRBJ2-3
V: TRBV7-2
size: NA
CDR3: CASSLDRAGTYTQYF
DNA: TGTGCCAGCAGCTTAGACAGGGCGGGGACATATACGCAGTATTTT

D: NA
J: TRBJ2-1
V: TRBV12-3/TRBV12-4
size: NA
CDR3: CASEGSSYNEQFF
DNA: TGTGCCAGCGAGGGAAGCTCCTACAATGAGCAGTTCTTC

D: NA
J: TRBJ1-6
V: TRBV9
size: NA
CDR3: CASSVGGQSLNSPLHF
DNA: TGTGCCAGCAGCGTAGGAGGACAGTCACTTAATTCACCCCTCCACTTT

D: NA
J: TRBJ1-5
V: TRBV4-1
size: few
CDR3: CASSHPYSNQPQHF
DNA: TGCGCCAGCAGCCACCCCTACAGCAATCAGCCCCAGCATTTT

D: NA
J: TRBJ1-1
V: TRBV10-2
size: NA
CDR3: CASSLRVSNTEAFF
DNA: TGCGCCAGCAGCCTCAGGGTTTCGAACACTGAAGCTTTCTTT

D: TRBD1
J: TRBJ1-4
V: TRBV2
size: NA
CDR3: CASSIPEGTGHYWGGEKLFF
DNA: TGTGCCAGCAGCATCCCTGAAGGGACAGGGCATTATTGGGGCGGTGAAAAACTGTTTTTT

D: NA
J: TRBJ1-1
V: TRBV6-5
size: NA
CDR3: CASRGLTEAFF
DNA: TGTGCCAGCAGGGGACTGACTGAAGCTTTCTTT

D: TRBD1
J: TRBJ2-7
V: TRBV11-2
size: NA
CDR3: CASSLTGYEQYF
DNA: TGTGCCAGCAGCTTGACAGGGTACGAGCAGTACTTC

D: NA
J: TRBJ1-1
V: TRBV18
size: NA
CDR3: CASSPSRGSTEAFF
DNA: TGTGCCAGCTCACCGAGCCGGGGTAGCACTGAAGCTTTCTTT

D: NA
J: TRBJ2-3
V: TRBV3-1/TRBV3-2
size: NA
CDR3: CASSQRTLGQYF
DNA: TGTGCCAGCAGCCAACGCACGCTGGGACAGTATTTT

D: TRBD1
J: TRBJ2-3
V: TRBV11-3
size: once
CDR3: CASSSGTATDTQYF
DNA: TGTGCCAGCAGCTCCGGGACAGCCACAGATACGCAGTATTTT

D: NA
J: TRBJ2-7
V: TRBV7-8
size: NA
CDR3: CASSFPGQHYEQYF
DNA: TGTGCCAGCAGCTTTCCAGGTCAGCACTACGAGCAGTACTTC

D: NA
J: TRBJ1-4
V: TRBV5-1
size: NA
CDR3: CASSLLSGENEKLFF
DNA: TGCGCCAGCAGCTTGCTTTCAGGGGAGAATGAAAAACTGTTTTTT

D: NA
J: TRBJ2-5
V: TRBV3-1/TRBV3-2
size: NA
CDR3: CASSQNQETQYF
DNA: TGTGCCAGCAGCCAAAACCAAGAGACCCAGTACTTC

D: TRBD1
J: TRBJ1-5
V: TRBV19
size: NA
CDR3: CASSPGTEYQPQHF
DNA: TGTGCCAGTAGTCCCGGGACAGAGTATCAGCCCCAGCATTTT

D: NA
J: TRBJ1-5
V: TRBV3-1/TRBV3-2
size: NA
CDR3: CASSSNYKDQPQHF
DNA: TGTGCCAGCAGCAGTAACTATAAGGATCAGCCCCAGCATTTT

D: NA
J: TRBJ1-2
V: TRBV29-1
size: NA
CDR3: CSVDKLDLYTF
DNA: TGCAGCGTTGATAAATTGGACCTCTACACCTTC

D: NA
J: TRBJ1-6
V: TRBV7-9
size: NA
CDR3: CASSQGQYSSPLHF
DNA: TGTGCCAGCAGCCAAGGACAATATAGTTCACCCCTCCACTTT

D: NA
J: TRBJ2-5
V: TRBV6-5
size: NA
CDR3: CASSPRPPGETQYF
DNA: TGTGCCAGCAGTCCGCGGCCGCCAGGGGAGACCCAGTACTTC

D: TRBD1
J: TRBJ1-2
V: TRBV14
size: NA
CDR3: CASSQSLGGSYTF
DNA: TGTGCCAGCAGCCAAAGTCTAGGGGGCAGCTACACCTTC

D: TRBD1
J: TRBJ1-5
V: TRBV6-2/TRBV6-3
size: NA
CDR3: CASSWTGGRQPQHF
DNA: TGTGCCAGCAGCTGGACAGGTGGACGACAGCCCCAGCATTTT

D: TRBD2
J: TRBJ2-5
V: TRBV18
size: NA
CDR3: CASSSTAAGGRETQYF
DNA: TGTGCCAGCTCATCCACGGCAGCGGGGGGGCGAGAGACCCAGTACTTC